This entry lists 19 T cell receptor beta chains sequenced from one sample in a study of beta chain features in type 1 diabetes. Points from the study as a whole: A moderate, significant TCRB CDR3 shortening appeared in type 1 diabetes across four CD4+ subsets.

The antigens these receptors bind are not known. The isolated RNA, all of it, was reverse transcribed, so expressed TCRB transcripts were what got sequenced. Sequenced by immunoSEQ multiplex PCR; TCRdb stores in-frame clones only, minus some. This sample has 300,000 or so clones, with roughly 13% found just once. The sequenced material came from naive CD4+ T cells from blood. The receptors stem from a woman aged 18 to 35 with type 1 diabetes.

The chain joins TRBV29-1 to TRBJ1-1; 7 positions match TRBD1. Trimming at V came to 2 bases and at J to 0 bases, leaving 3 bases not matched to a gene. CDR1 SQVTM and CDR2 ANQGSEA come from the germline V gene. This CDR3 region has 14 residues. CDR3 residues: CSVENRGVNTEAFF. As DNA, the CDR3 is TGCAGCGTTGAAAACAGGGGAGTGAACACTGAAGCTTTCTTT. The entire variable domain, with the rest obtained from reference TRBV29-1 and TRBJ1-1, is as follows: SAVISQKPSRDICQRGTSLTIQCQVDSQVTMMFWYRQQPGQSLTLIATANQGSEATYESGFVIDKFPISRPNLTFSTLTVSNMSPEDSSIYLCSVENRGVNTEAFFGQGTRLTVV.

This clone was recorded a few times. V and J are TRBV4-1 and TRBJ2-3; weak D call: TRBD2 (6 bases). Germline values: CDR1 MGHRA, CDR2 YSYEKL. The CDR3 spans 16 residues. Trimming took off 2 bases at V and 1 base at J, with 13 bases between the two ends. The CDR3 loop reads CASSQRTGGGTDTQYF. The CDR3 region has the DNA TGCGCCAGCAGCCAACGAACAGGAGGGGGCACAGATACGCAGTATTTT.

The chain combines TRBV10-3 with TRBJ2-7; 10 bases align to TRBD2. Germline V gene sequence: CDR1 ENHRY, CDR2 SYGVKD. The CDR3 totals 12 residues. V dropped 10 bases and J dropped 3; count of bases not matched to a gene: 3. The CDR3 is CATSGSGYEQYF. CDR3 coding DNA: TGTGCCACTAGCGGGAGTGGCTACGAGCAGTACTTC.

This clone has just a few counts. For the CDR3, the DNA is TGTGCCAGCAGCGCCACTAGCGGGAGCTTCGATGAGCAGTTCTTC. Its translation is CASSATSGSFDEQFF. The gene calls are TRBV9 and TRBJ2-1; 11 positions agree with TRBD2. The CDR3 sequence is 15 residues long. Germline CDR1 reads SGDLS; CDR2 reads YYNGEE. V shed 3 bases and J 8 bases; nucleotides not matched to a gene: 7.

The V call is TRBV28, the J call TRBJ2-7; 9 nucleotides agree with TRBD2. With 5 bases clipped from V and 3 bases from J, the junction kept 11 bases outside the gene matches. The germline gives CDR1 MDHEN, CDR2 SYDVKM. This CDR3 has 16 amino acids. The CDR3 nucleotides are TGTGCCAGCAGTACCACGAGCGGGAGGCCCATCTACGAGCAGTACTTC. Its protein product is CASSTTSGRPIYEQYF.

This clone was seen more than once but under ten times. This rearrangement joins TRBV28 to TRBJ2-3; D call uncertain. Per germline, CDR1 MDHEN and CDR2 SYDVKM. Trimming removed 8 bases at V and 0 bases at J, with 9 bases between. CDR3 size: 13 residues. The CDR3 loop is CASLSSSTDTQYF. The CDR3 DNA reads TGTGCCAGCCTTTCTAGTAGCACAGATACGCAGTATTTT.

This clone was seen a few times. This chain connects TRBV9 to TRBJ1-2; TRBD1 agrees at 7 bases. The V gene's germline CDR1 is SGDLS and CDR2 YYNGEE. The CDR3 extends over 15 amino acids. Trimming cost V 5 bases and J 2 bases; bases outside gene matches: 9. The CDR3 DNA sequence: TGTGCCAGCAGAAGGACCGGGACAGCGAACTATGGCTACACCTTC. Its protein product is CASRRTGTANYGYTF.

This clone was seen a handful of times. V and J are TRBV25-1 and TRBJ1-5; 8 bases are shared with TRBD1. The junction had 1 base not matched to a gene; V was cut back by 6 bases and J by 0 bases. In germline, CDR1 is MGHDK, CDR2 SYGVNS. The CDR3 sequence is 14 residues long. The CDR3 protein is CASRQGGSNQPQHF. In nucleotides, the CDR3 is TGTGCCAGCAGACAGGGGGGTAGCAATCAGCCCCAGCATTTT.

Here the CDR3 reads CASSLEGRQNQPQHF. The CDR3 DNA is TGCGCCAGCAGCTTGGAAGGCCGACAGAATCAGCCCCAGCATTTT. V and J are TRBV5-1 and TRBJ1-5; TRBD1 is a possible D gene (5 bases). From germline, CDR1 is SGHRS and CDR2 YFSETQ. The CDR3 spans 15 residues. V lost 0 bases to trimming and J lost 4 bases, with 11 bases between them.

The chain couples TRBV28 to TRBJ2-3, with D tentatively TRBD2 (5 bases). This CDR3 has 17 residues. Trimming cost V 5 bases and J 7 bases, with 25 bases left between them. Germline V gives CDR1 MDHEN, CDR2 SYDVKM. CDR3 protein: CASSLSLERLGAYTQYF. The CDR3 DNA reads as TGTGCCAGCAGTCTCAGTCTAGAGCGGCTTGGTGCGTATACGCAGTATTTT.

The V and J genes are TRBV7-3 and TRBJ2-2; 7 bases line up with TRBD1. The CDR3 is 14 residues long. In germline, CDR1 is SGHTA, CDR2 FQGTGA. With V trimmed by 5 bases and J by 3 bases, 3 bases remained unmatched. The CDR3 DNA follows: TGTGCCAGCAGCCTCGGGACAGACACCGGGGAGCTGTTTTTT. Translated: CASSLGTDTGELFF.

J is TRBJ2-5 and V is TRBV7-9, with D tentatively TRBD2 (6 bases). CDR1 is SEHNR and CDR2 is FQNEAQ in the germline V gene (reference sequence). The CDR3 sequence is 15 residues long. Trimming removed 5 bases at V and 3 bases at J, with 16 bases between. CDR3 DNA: TGTGCCAGCAGCCCCGGAGGGCCGGGGGAAGAGACCCAGTACTTC. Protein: CASSPGGPGEETQYF.

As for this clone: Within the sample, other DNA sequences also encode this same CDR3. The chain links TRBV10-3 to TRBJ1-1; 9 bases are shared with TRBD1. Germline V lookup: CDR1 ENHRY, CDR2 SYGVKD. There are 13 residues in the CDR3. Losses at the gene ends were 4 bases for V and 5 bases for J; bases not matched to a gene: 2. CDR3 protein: CAISGQGGTEAFF. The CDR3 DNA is TGTGCCATCAGTGGACAGGGGGGGACTGAAGCTTTCTTT.

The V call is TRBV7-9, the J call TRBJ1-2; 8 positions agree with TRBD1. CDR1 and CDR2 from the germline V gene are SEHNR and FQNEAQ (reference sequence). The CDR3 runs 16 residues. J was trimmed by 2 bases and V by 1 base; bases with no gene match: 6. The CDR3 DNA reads TGTGCCAGCAGCTTAGGGGCAGGGGGCGGCAACTATGGCTACACCTTC. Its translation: CASSLGAGGGNYGYTF.

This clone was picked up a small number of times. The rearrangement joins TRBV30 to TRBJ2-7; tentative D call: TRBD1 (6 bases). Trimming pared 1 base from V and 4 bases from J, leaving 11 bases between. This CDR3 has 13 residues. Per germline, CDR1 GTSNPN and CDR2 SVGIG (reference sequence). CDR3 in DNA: TGTGCCTGGAGTGGCGACAGGTCTTACGAGCAGTACTTC. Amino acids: CAWSGDRSYEQYF.

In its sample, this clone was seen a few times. This CDR3 reads CAWSGTRTQETQYF. The CDR3 nucleotides are TGTGCCTGGAGTGGAACTAGGACCCAAGAGACCCAGTACTTC. V usage is TRBV30 and J usage is TRBJ2-5, with TRBD2 as a possible D gene (5 bases). This CDR3 region has 14 residues. Trimming removed 1 base at V and 1 base at J, with 10 bases between. Germline CDR1 is GTSNPN and CDR2 is SVGIG (reference sequence).

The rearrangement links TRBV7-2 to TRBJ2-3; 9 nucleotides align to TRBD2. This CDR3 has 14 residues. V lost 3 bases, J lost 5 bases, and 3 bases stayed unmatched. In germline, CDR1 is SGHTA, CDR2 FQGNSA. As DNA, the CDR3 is TGTGCCAGCAGCTTCAATAGCGGGAGAGATACGCAGTATTTT. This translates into CASSFNSGRDTQYF. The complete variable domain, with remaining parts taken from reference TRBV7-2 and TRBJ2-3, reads GAGVSQSPSNKVTEKGKDVELRCDPISGHTALYWYRQSLGQGLEFLIYFQGNSAPDKSGLPSDRFSAERTGGSVSTLTIQRTQQEDSAVYLCASSFNSGRDTQYFGPGTRLTVL.

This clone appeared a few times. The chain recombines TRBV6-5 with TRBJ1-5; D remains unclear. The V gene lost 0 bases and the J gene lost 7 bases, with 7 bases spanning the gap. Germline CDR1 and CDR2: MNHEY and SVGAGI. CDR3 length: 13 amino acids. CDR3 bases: TGTGCCAGCAGTTACTCCGAGGGCCAGCCCCAGCATTTT. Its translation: CASSYSEGQPQHF.

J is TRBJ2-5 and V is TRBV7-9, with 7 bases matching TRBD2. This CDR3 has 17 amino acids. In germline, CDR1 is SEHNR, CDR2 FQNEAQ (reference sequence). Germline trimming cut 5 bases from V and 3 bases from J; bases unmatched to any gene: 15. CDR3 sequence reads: CASSPSWGRALEETQYF. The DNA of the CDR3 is TGTGCCAGCAGCCCGTCGTGGGGGAGGGCCCTGGAAGAGACCCAGTACTTC.